This TCR beta chain was profiled in a study of cytomegalovirus exposure and HLA in healthy donors. Overall study findings and caveats: Per published reports, the classifier diagnosed cytomegalovirus status with high specificity and sensitivity. Researchers reported that a few CMV-associated chains were confirmed in vitro as CMV antigen-specific. Most TCR sequences showed up rarely, but some public TCRs showed up in many donors. A list of 150 or so TCR beta chains associated with cytomegalovirus was given.

Assay used: immunoSEQ multiplex PCR; TCRdb lists only in-frame clones, some missing. The sample lists fewer than 200,000 clones; roughly 86% were seen once. Comment on this clone: Its antigen remains unknown.

Sequencing was done on a sample of PBMCs. The sequence came from a man in his late teens or twenties in good health and CMV-seropositive.

CDR3 protein: CASSFPHSSYEQYF. Written as DNA, the CDR3 is TGTGCCAGCAGTTTTCCTCACAGTTCCTACGAGCAGTACTTC. The chain carries TRBV28 and TRBJ2-7; D not certain. V was shortened by 3 bases and J by 1 base, with 10 bases between the two germline ends. CDR3 size: 14 residues. Germline V gives CDR1 MDHEN, CDR2 SYDVKM.